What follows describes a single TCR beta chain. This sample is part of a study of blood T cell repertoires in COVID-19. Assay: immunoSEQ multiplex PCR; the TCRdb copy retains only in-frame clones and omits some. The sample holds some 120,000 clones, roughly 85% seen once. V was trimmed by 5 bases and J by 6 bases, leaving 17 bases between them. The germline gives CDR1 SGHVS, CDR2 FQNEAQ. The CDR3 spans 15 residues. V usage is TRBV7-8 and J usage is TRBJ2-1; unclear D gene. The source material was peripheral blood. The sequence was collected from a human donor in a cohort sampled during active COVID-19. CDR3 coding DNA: TGTGCCAGCAGCCCTACTAAACGTCAGCTCAATGAGCAGTTCTTC. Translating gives CASSPTKRQLNEQFF.